The present T cell receptor (beta chain) was sequenced within a study of cytomegalovirus exposure and HLA in healthy donors. This clone has a handful of counts. The CDR3 is made up of 14 amino acids. V shed 3 bases, J shed 4 bases, and the junction held 5 bases outside the gene matches. CDR1 is SNHLY and CDR2 is FYNNEI in the germline V gene. Assay used: immunoSEQ multiplex PCR; TCRdb lists only in-frame clones, some missing. The table includes approximately 160,000 clones, approximately 87% detected once. This sequence joins TRBV2 and TRBJ2-7; 8 nucleotides line up with TRBD2. Sequenced sample: PBMCs. This TCR was sampled from a woman aged 25 to 45 in good health and CMV-seronegative. CDR3 sequence: CASSEERGGYEQYF. CDR3 DNA sequence: TGTGCCAGCAGTGAGGAACGGGGGGGTTACGAGCAGTACTTC. Supplemented by reference TRBV2 and TRBJ2-7, the full variable domain reads EPEVTQTPSHQVTQMGQEVILRCVPISNHLYFYWYRQILGQKVEFLVSFYNNEISEKSEIFDDQFSVERPDGSNFTLKIRSTKLEDSAMYFCASSEERGGYEQYFGPGTRLTVT.